A selection of T cell receptor beta chains follows, all from one sample in a study of T cell responses to AZD1222 COVID-19 vaccine. This table comes from immunoSEQ multiplex PCR, and its TCRdb copy is limited to in-frame clones, with some not included. The sample includes tens of thousands of clones, 70% to 90% seen only once; the top ten take around 4%. Specimen: peripheral blood, collected on day 0 of AZD1222 vaccination. All receptors derive from an adult in good health. The CDR3 runs from the conserved cysteine through the conserved F or W. Each record gives: CDR3 DNA, CDR3 protein, J gene, clone size, D gene, V gene. D genes are given only for firm matches. Clone size is not always given. Where it is, it says once, few, many or a class for expanded clones.

TGTGCCAGCAGCTTAATTGCTAGCGGGGGTTATGAGCAGTTCTTC | CASSLIASGGYEQFF | TRBJ2-1 | once | TRBD2 | TRBV7-2
TGTGCCAGCAGTGACTGGGTGGGTTCCTATGGCTACACCTTC | CASSDWVGSYGYTF | TRBJ1-2 | NA | NA | TRBV2
TGTGCCAGCAGCCCCCGGGGGGGGTTCGAGCAGTACTTC | CASSPRGGFEQYF | TRBJ2-7 | NA | TRBD2 | TRBV7-8
TGTGCCAGCAGCCGGGATTACGGTGGGAATTACGAGCAGTACTTC | CASSRDYGGNYEQYF | TRBJ2-7 | NA | NA | TRBV11-3
TGCGCCAGCAGCTTGGGACTTGTTGTTGGGGGGTACGAGCAGTACTTC | CASSLGLVVGGYEQYF | TRBJ2-7 | NA | NA | TRBV5-1
TGTGCCACCTCCGGGCGAAGGAGCAATCAGCCCCAGCATTTT | CATSGRRSNQPQHF | TRBJ1-5 | NA | NA | TRBV15
TGTGCCTCGGGGCGGCCAGAAGAAGAGACCCAGTACTTC | CASGRPEEETQYF | TRBJ2-5 | NA | NA | TRBV10-3
TGCGCCAGCAGCCAATCCGGGACTAGCGGCGTTTACGAGCAGTACTTC | CASSQSGTSGVYEQYF | TRBJ2-7 | NA | TRBD2 | TRBV4-3
TGTGCCAGCAGCTTAGGGCAGGCGAACACCGGGGAGCTGTTTTTT | CASSLGQANTGELFF | TRBJ2-2 | NA | NA | TRBV11-3
TGTGCCAGCAGCTTAGCGGGTTTATCTGGAAACACCATATATTTT | CASSLAGLSGNTIYF | TRBJ1-3 | NA | NA | TRBV7-2
TGTGCAAGTCGCCTCAGCCTCACGATACCTGAAGCTTTCTTT | CASRLSLTIPEAFF | TRBJ1-1 | once | NA | TRBV12-2
TGTGCCAGCATGAACACAGGGCCGTCTGAAGCTTTCTTT | CASMNTGPSEAFF | TRBJ1-1 | few | NA | TRBV12-3/TRBV12-4
TGTGCCAGCACCTCGACAGGGGGGAAGTTAAGCTCCTACGAGCAGTACTTC | CASTSTGGKLSSYEQYF | TRBJ2-7 | few | TRBD1 | TRBV27
TGTGCCAGCTCACCACCGGGGACCGCTGGATACAATGAGCAGTTCTTC | CASSPPGTAGYNEQFF | TRBJ2-1 | NA | NA | TRBV18
TGTGCCAGCAGTCAAGCCGGGACAGGGGACTACGAGCAGTACTTC | CASSQAGTGDYEQYF | TRBJ2-7 | NA | TRBD1 | TRBV6-2/TRBV6-3
TGTGCCAGCTACCCCGGCACGGAAAGCAATCAGCCCCAGCATTTT | CASYPGTESNQPQHF | TRBJ1-5 | NA | NA | TRBV6-5
TGTGCCAGCAGCCAAGACAGGAACACTGAAGCTTTCTTT | CASSQDRNTEAFF | TRBJ1-1 | NA | NA | TRBV3-1/TRBV3-2
TGTGCCAGCAGCCGACAGGGCCCTGAAGCTTTCTTT | CASSRQGPEAFF | TRBJ1-1 | NA | TRBD1 | TRBV28
TGTGCCAGCAGCTTGATGCGGGAATCCCTCCACTTT | CASSLMRESLHF | TRBJ1-6 | NA | NA | TRBV5-6
TGTGCCAGCAGCCCCCCACAGGGGCGAAACACCATATATTTT | CASSPPQGRNTIYF | TRBJ1-3 | NA | TRBD1 | TRBV7-9
TGCGCCAGCAGCCAATATACACAGGGCCCCTATGGCTACACCTTC | CASSQYTQGPYGYTF | TRBJ1-2 | NA | NA | TRBV4-1
TGTGCCAGCTCACCAGGGGAACCGGCCGGTAATTCACCCCTCCACTTT | CASSPGEPAGNSPLHF | TRBJ1-6 | NA | NA | TRBV18
TGCGCCAGCAGTGAACAGGGGGCGGCCAAAAACATTCAGTACTTC | CASSEQGAAKNIQYF | TRBJ2-4 | NA | TRBD1 | TRBV10-2